This is a list of T cell receptor beta chains from one sample in a study of T-cell memory formation after mild COVID-19. MiXCR, run by TCRdb on the 5' RACE reads, gives a single entry per CDR3 protein. The sample consists of 540,000 or so distinct CDR3 sequences, roughly 21% of them appearing once. The sequenced material came from PBMCs or a T cell subset sorted from them (not recorded which). Receptors originate from an adult woman who had mild COVID-19 (a few samples of this study predate the infection). Cell type and time point are not known. CDR3s include the opening cysteine and the closing phenylalanine or tryptophan. Fields, in order: V gene, clone size, D gene, J gene, CDR3 DNA, CDR3 protein. D genes are given only for firm matches. Clone size appears in some rows only: once, few, many, or a class for an expanded clone.

TRBV5-4	-	TRBD2	TRBJ2-3	TGTGCCAGCAGCTTTCGCGGACTAGCGGGGACCCTCCACACAGATACGCAGTATTTT	CASSFRGLAGTLHTDTQYF
TRBV7-7	many	-	TRBJ2-2	TGTGCCAGCAGCTTGGACCCGAACACCGGGGAGCTGTTTTTT	CASSLDPNTGELFF
TRBV5-4	-	TRBD2	TRBJ2-5	TGTGCCAGCAGCTTGCCGTTAGCGGGAGTAGAGACCCAGTACTTC	CASSLPLAGVETQYF
TRBV27	many	-	TRBJ2-1	TGTGCCAGCAGCTTATTTGGCGTTAGCTCCTACAATGAGCAGTTCTTC	CASSLFGVSSYNEQFF
TRBV5-1	-	-	TRBJ2-2	TGCGCCAGCAGTGTCCACAGGGAAACCTGGGAGCTGTTTTTT	CASSVHRETWELFF
TRBV20-1	-	-	TRBJ2-1	TGCAGTGCTACCAGAATAGCGGCCCCTGACAATGAGCAGTTCTTC	CSATRIAAPDNEQFF
TRBV20-1	few	-	TRBJ2-7	TGCAGTGCTAGAGATCAGGTTGTCGGATCCTACGAGCAGTACTTC	CSARDQVVGSYEQYF
TRBV20-1	few	-	TRBJ2-1	TGCAGTGCCTACCGCCCCCTAACCGGGTACAATGAGCAGTTCTTC	CSAYRPLTGYNEQFF
TRBV7-6	few	-	TRBJ2-5	TGTGCCAGCAGCTTGTCTCAGGGCCCCGCGACCCAGTACTTC	CASSLSQGPATQYF
TRBV24-1	-	-	TRBJ2-5	TGTGCCACGGCAGGGAATTCGGAGACCCAGTACTTC	CATAGNSETQYF
TRBV4-2	once	TRBD2	TRBJ2-1	TGTGCCAGCAGCCAAGGTATTAGCGGGGGATCCTACAATGAGCAGTTCTTC	CASSQGISGGSYNEQFF
TRBV29-1	few	TRBD1	TRBJ2-5	TGCAGCGTTGGTCACGGGACAGGGGGAGAGACCCAGTACTTC	CSVGHGTGGETQYF
TRBV7-2	-	-	TRBJ1-1	TGTGCCAGCAGCTTAGTTTTCGGGGGCCACACTGAAGCTTTCTTT	CASSLVFGGHTEAFF
TRBV29-1	-	TRBD1	TRBJ1-1	TGCAGCGTTGATCACGGGACAGAGGCTTTCTTT	CSVDHGTEAFF
TRBV7-3	-	TRBD2	TRBJ2-1	TGTGCCAGCAGCCGGCGGGGGGGCCCCTACAATGAGCAGTTCTTC	CASSRRGGPYNEQFF
TRBV7-2	few	-	TRBJ2-7	TGTGCCAGCAGCTTAGTTCTACAGGGATCTACCTACGAGCAGTACTTC	CASSLVLQGSTYEQYF
TRBV4-1	-	-	TRBJ1-6	TGCGCCAGCAGCCAAGTCGGGAGTGTCAATTCACCCCTCCACTTT	CASSQVGSVNSPLHF
TRBV7-9	-	-	TRBJ1-2	TGTGCCAGCAGGTCAGGGGCTAACTATGGCTACACCTTC	CASRSGANYGYTF
TRBV27	-	TRBD2	TRBJ2-1	TGTGCCAGCAGTTGGACTAGCGGGGGGCCAGAGCAGTTCTTC	CASSWTSGGPEQFF
TRBV29-1	few	TRBD2	TRBJ2-5	TGCAGCGTTGAAAGTTCCGGGAGGGTAGAGACCCAGTACTTC	CSVESSGRVETQYF
TRBV29-1	few	-	TRBJ1-1	TGCAGCGTCAGGCTGGAGGGTCATTATACTGAAGCTTTCTTT	CSVRLEGHYTEAFF
TRBV6-5	few	-	TRBJ2-5	TGTGCCAGCGGTACAGTAGGGCCGGTAGAGACCCAGTACTTC	CASGTVGPVETQYF